A single sample gave rise to the 23 T cell receptor beta chains below, sequenced in a study of blood T cell repertoires in COVID-19. The assay was immunoSEQ multiplex PCR, and TCRdb's table has in-frame clones only and misses some. This sample has about 230,000 clones, with around nine tenths found just once. Sequencing was performed on peripheral blood. These receptors were obtained from a woman in her late teens or twenties who had recovered from COVID-19.

Only one count was recorded for this clone. CDR3 coding DNA: TGTGCCAGCAGTCCGCGGCCGGGACTCGACACCTTTGGGGAGCAGTTCTTC. Translating it yields CASSPRPGLDTFGEQFF. The V gene is TRBV6-2 or TRBV6-3, the J gene TRBJ2-1; perhaps TRBD2 as D (6 bases). The germline V gene encodes CDR1 MNHEY and CDR2 SVGEGT. The CDR3 runs to 17 residues. The V end was cut by 5 bases, the J end by 10 bases, with 27 bases between.

The V and J genes are TRBV11-2 and TRBJ1-5; 8 nucleotides match TRBD1. J lost 4 bases, V lost 5 bases, and 7 bases had no gene match. Germline CDR1 and CDR2: SGHAT and FQNNGV. The CDR3 consists of 15 residues. The CDR3 nucleotides read TGTGCCAGCAGCACCCGGACAGGGTCGAATCAGCCCCAGCATTTT. Its translation is CASSTRTGSNQPQHF.

In its sample, this clone was seen once. The J gene is TRBJ1-2, the V gene TRBV19, with 9 bases matching TRBD1. The CDR3 runs to 14 residues. CDR1 is LNHDA and CDR2 is SQIVND in the germline V gene (reference sequence). Trimming cost V 7 bases and J 8 bases; bases outside gene matches: 11. CDR3 nucleotides: TGTGCCAGTAAGGCCGGGGACAGGGTAGAAGGCTACACCTTC. It specifies CASKAGDRVEGYTF.

The J gene is TRBJ2-3, the V gene TRBV7-2, with TRBD2 matching over 10 bases. The CDR3 loop spans 17 amino acids. V gave up 5 bases and J gave up 2 bases; unmatched junction bases: 10. The germline V gene has CDR1 SGHTA and CDR2 FQGNSA. The CDR3 sequence: CASSQGVAGGFTDTQYF. CDR3 bases: TGTGCCAGCAGCCAGGGGGTAGCGGGGGGATTCACAGATACGCAGTATTTT.

This clone was recorded a few times. V gene TRBV29-1 combines with J gene TRBJ2-3, with TRBD2 matching 9 bases. CDR3 size: 15 residues. The germline CDR1 and CDR2 sequences are SQVTM and ANQGSEA. V gave up 7 bases and J gave up 3 bases; unmatched junction bases: 11. The CDR3 nucleotides read TGCAGCGCGAAACAGACTAGCGGCATAACAGATACGCAGTATTTT. This translates into CSAKQTSGITDTQYF.

The chain joins TRBV24-1 to TRBJ2-3, with 9 bases lining up with TRBD1. The CDR3 is 16 amino acids. The germline V gene has CDR1 KGHDR and CDR2 SFDVKD. Germline trimming cut 6 bases from V and 3 bases from J; bases unmatched to any gene: 9. The CDR3 region is CATSLGGTGSTDTQYF. The DNA of the CDR3 is TGTGCCACCAGTCTTGGGGGGACAGGGTCAACAGATACGCAGTATTTT.

This chain links TRBV4-3 with TRBJ1-1; possible D gene TRBD1, 5 bases. Germline V gene sequence: CDR1 LGHNA, CDR2 YSLEER. The CDR3 spans 15 residues. V was clipped by 0 bases and J by 3 bases, with 11 bases between them. CDR3 nucleotide sequence: TGCGCCAGCAGCCAAGATGGGGGGATGGACACTGAAGCTTTCTTT. Its translation is CASSQDGGMDTEAFF.

This clone was seen a handful of times. Other nucleotide sequences from this sample produce the same CDR3. The chain employs TRBV5-1 and TRBJ2-7, with 9 bases that match TRBD2. This CDR3 spans 14 amino acids. The germline V gene has CDR1 SGHRS and CDR2 YFSETQ. V gave up 0 bases and J gave up 5 bases; unmatched junction bases: 3. The CDR3 is CASSLGLAVDEQYF. The CDR3 DNA reads TGCGCCAGCAGCTTGGGACTAGCGGTCGACGAGCAGTACTTC.

V gene TRBV4-3 combines with J gene TRBJ1-2; 8 positions match TRBD1. The CDR3 runs to 13 residues. The germline V gene encodes CDR1 LGHNA and CDR2 YSLEER. The ends lost 4 bases at V and 8 bases at J; junction bases unmatched: 6. The CDR3 reads CASSRYTGGGYTF. The DNA for the CDR3 is TGCGCCAGCAGCCGGTATACAGGGGGGGGCTACACCTTC.

The V and J genes are TRBV6-4 and TRBJ2-1; TRBD2 might be the D (6 bases). Germline lookup yields CDR1 MRHNA and CDR2 SNTAGT. The CDR3 consists of 14 residues. Trimming left V 6 bases short and J 6 bases short, with 15 bases between. For the CDR3, the DNA is TGTGCCAGCAGCCTAGTAGCGGCCCCCAATGAGCAGTTCTTC. It codes for CASSLVAAPNEQFF.

This chain connects TRBV5-5 to TRBJ2-7; perhaps TRBD1 as D (6 bases). Trimming stripped 3 bases from V and 5 bases from J, with 12 bases between. This CDR3 comprises 13 residues. The germline V gene encodes CDR1 SGHKS and CDR2 YYEKEE (reference sequence). CDR3 in DNA: TGTGCCAGCAGCTGGCCGGCAGGGGACGAGCAGTACTTC. Its translation: CASSWPAGDEQYF.

The chain links TRBV6-5 to TRBJ1-5; TRBD1 matches at 7 bases. The V gene's germline CDR1 is MNHEY and CDR2 SVGAGI. The CDR3 extends over 14 amino acids. With 6 bases clipped from V and 4 bases from J, the junction kept 6 bases outside the gene matches. CDR3 region: CASRSQGRNQPQHF. CDR3 DNA: TGTGCCAGCAGGTCACAGGGGAGGAATCAGCCCCAGCATTTT.

This chain joins TRBV7-2 and TRBJ1-1; TRBD1 might be the D (5 bases). This CDR3 has 13 residues. V was pared by 5 bases and J by 9 bases, with 16 bases between. Germline V gene data show CDR1 as SGHTA and CDR2 as FQGNSA. The CDR3: CASSVETVGKAFF. CDR3 in DNA: TGTGCCAGCAGCGTGGAGACAGTGGGAAAAGCTTTCTTT. Full variable domain (outside the CDR3, taken from reference TRBV7-2 and TRBJ1-1): GAGVSQSPSNKVTEKGKDVELRCDPISGHTALYWYRQSLGQGLEFLIYFQGNSAPDKSGLPSDRFSAERTGGSVSTLTIQRTQQEDSAVYLCASSVETVGKAFFGQGTRLTVV.

V and J are TRBV19 and TRBJ1-2; 8 bases are shared with TRBD1. CDR3 size: 14 residues. V gave up 4 bases and J gave up 4 bases; unmatched junction bases: 5. Germline CDR1 is LNHDA and CDR2 is SQIVND (reference sequence). CDR3 nucleotide sequence: TGTGCCAGTAGTACAGGGACAGGCAGCTATGGCTACACCTTC. It is translated as CASSTGTGSYGYTF. The variable domain in full, completed from reference TRBV19 and TRBJ1-2, reads DGGITQSPKYLFRKEGQNVTLSCEQNLNHDAMYWYRQDPGQGLRLIYYSQIVNDFQKGDIAEGYSVSREKKESFPLTVTSAQKNPTAFYLCASSTGTGSYGYTFGSGTRLTVV.

In DNA, the CDR3 is TGCAGCGTCGGACAGGGGCCCACGCAGTATTTT. It translates to CSVGQGPTQYF. This chain joins TRBV29-1 and TRBJ2-3, with 9 positions matching TRBD1. The CDR3 covers 11 residues. The germline gives CDR1 SQVTM, CDR2 ANQGSEA. The V gene end was trimmed by 6 bases and the J gene end by 9 bases; junction bases not matched to a gene: 4.

The chain links TRBV3-1 (or the pseudogene TRBV3-2) to TRBJ1-6; no definite D call. The CDR3 has 14 residues. V was cut by 1 base and J by 7 bases, with 8 bases left in between. Per germline, CDR1 LGHDT and CDR2 YNNKEL (reference sequence). This chain's CDR3 is CASSQAGGNSPLHF. The CDR3 region has the DNA TGTGCCAGCAGCCAAGCAGGAGGCAATTCACCCCTCCACTTT.

About this clone: The junction shows a germline mismatch at one end, possibly a read error. The V call is TRBV15, the J call TRBJ2-1; 8 bases agree with TRBD2. CDR3 length: 12 amino acids. Germline lookup yields CDR1 LNHNV and CDR2 YYDKDF (reference sequence). The CDR3 spells CATSRETGTSVF. In nucleotides, the CDR3 is TGTGCCACCAGCAGAGAGACCGGGACTAGTGTCTTC.

This chain links TRBV3-1 (or the pseudogene TRBV3-2) with TRBJ2-7; 8 bases match TRBD2. This CDR3 spans 13 amino acids. In germline, CDR1 is LGHDT, CDR2 YNNKEL (reference sequence). V shed 10 bases and J 0 bases; nucleotides not matched to a gene: 5. The CDR3 reads CATRSGSSYEQYF. Here the CDR3 DNA reads TGTGCCACCCGAAGCGGGAGCTCCTACGAGCAGTACTTC.

The V and J genes are TRBV27 and TRBJ1-1; the D is unclear. The CDR3 extends over 13 amino acids. The germline V and J ends were trimmed by 3 bases and 1 base, with 6 bases remaining between them. From germline, CDR1 is MNHEY and CDR2 SMNVEV (reference sequence). CDR3 nucleotide sequence: TGTGCCAGCAGTTTGGCGGCGAACACTGAAGCTTTCTTT. Translated, it gives CASSLAANTEAFF.

The V call is TRBV10-3, the J call TRBJ2-5; 8 bases align to TRBD2. The V gene end was trimmed by 3 bases and the J gene end by 1 base; junction bases not matched to a gene: 4. CDR1 and CDR2 (germline): ENHRY, SYGVKD. This CDR3 spans 15 amino acids. Here the CDR3 DNA reads TGTGCCATCAGTGATGTCGGGGGGGCCCAAGAGACCCAGTACTTC. Translated: CAISDVGGAQETQYF.

This rearrangement joins TRBV7-9 to TRBJ1-1; D call uncertain. Germline lookup yields CDR1 SEHNR and CDR2 FQNEAQ (reference sequence). This CDR3 is built from 14 residues. Trimming shortened V by 4 bases and J by 8 bases, and 17 bases separated the two germline ends. The CDR3 region has the DNA TGTGCCAGCAGCTCGCCCGGGAGCCCTGGGGAAGCTTTCTTT. This gives the protein CASSSPGSPGEAFF.

This chain links TRBV6-5 with TRBJ1-2, with TRBD1 identical over 8 bases. Germline trimming cut 7 bases from V and 5 bases from J; bases unmatched to any gene: 12. CDR3 size: 15 residues. Germline V gene sequence: CDR1 MNHEY, CDR2 SVGAGI. The CDR3 loop reads CASTDRGRARYGYTF. The CDR3 region has the DNA TGTGCCAGCACCGACAGGGGCAGGGCGAGGTATGGCTACACCTTC.

In its sample, this clone was seen once. The CDR3 region is CASSFSLYEQYF. The CDR3 DNA is TGTGCCAGCAGTTTTAGTCTTTACGAGCAGTACTTC. The chain combines TRBV12-3 or TRBV12-4 with TRBJ2-7; D is unresolved. Between the trimmed V and J ends, which lost 3 bases and 4 bases, there was a span of 7 bases. CDR3 length: 12 residues.